The present T cell receptor beta chain was sequenced within a study of T cell responses to AZD1222 COVID-19 vaccine. General study findings and limits: In a largely white British group with more females than males, clonal diversity was possibly underestimated. Receipt of two AZD1222 doses was followed by a rise in Spike-specific TCR breadth and depth. Unmutated variant regions are reportedly targeted by nearly half of spike-specific TCRs. In all cases, repertoires were sampled only after the peak T cell response.

TCRdb's table, derived via immunoSEQ multiplex PCR, lists solely in-frame clones and lacks some. The sample gives some 97,000 clones, 80% to 90% of which show up once; 2.5% to 4% is in the top ten. Remarks on this clone: Its antigen is currently unknown.

CDR3 length: 13 residues. Per the germline V gene, CDR1 is SEHNR and CDR2 is FQNEAQ (reference sequence). Trimming removed 2 bases at V and 6 bases at J, with 10 bases between. The rearrangement joins TRBV7-9 to TRBJ1-2; a possible D gene is TRBD1 (6 bases). This sequence originates from an adult in good health. Sequencing was performed on peripheral blood, taken on day 0 of AZD1222 vaccination. The CDR3 is CASSLTGKDGYTF. The DNA for the CDR3 is TGTGCCAGCAGCTTAACAGGGAAGGATGGCTACACCTTC. Combining the CDR3 with reference TRBV7-9 and TRBJ1-2 gives the whole variable domain DTGVSQNPRHKITKRGQNVTFRCDPISEHNRLYWYRQTLGQGPEFLTYFQNEAQLEKSRLLSDRFSAERPKGSFSTLEIQRTEQGDSAMYLCASSLTGKDGYTFGSGTRLTVV.